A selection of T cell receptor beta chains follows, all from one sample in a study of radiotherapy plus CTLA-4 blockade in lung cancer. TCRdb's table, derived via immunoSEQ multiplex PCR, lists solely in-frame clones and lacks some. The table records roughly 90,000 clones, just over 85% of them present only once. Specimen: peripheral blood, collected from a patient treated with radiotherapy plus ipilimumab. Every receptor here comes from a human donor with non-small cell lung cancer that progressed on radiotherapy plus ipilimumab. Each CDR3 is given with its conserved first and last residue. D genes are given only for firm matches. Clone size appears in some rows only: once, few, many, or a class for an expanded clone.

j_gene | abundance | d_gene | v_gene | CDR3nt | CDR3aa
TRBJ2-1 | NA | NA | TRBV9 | TGTGCCAGCAGCGGGGGTCTCCCCTACAATGAGCAGTTCTTC | CASSGGLPYNEQFF
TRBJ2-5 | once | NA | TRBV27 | TGTGCCAGCAGTTATTCCAGGTCTGGGCAAGAGACCCAGTACTTC | CASSYSRSGQETQYF
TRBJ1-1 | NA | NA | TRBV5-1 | TGCGCCAGCAGCTTGAGGGACGGAAAAATGAACACTGAAGCTTTCTTT | CASSLRDGKMNTEAFF
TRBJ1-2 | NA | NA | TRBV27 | TGTGCCAGCGCCATCCGGGCCCAACAGAATGGCTACACCTTC | CASAIRAQQNGYTF
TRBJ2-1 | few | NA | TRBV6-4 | TGTGCCAGCAGTGACTCGGGGAGGAATGAGCAGTTCTTC | CASSDSGRNEQFF
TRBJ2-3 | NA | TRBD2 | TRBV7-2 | TGTGCCAGCAGCTCCCCGGGACTAGCGCCCACAGATACGCAGTATTTT | CASSSPGLAPTDTQYF
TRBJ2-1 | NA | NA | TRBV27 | TGTGCCAGCAGGCTTTCCCCTTACATCTACAATGAGCAGTTCTTC | CASRLSPYIYNEQFF
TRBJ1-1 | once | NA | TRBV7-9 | TGTGCCAGCAGCAAGACAGCGGAAAATGAAGCTTTCTTT | CASSKTAENEAFF
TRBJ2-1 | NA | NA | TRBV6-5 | TGTGCCAGCAGTTACGTAGATGAGCAGTTCTTC | CASSYVDEQFF
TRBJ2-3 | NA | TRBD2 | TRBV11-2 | TGTGCCAGCAGCTTAATGGCGGGAGCGCTCACAGATACGCAGTATTTT | CASSLMAGALTDTQYF
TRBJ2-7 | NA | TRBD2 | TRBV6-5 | TGTGCCAGCAGTCCTCGTAGCGGGAGTATCGACGAGCAGTACTTC | CASSPRSGSIDEQYF
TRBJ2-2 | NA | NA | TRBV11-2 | TGTGCCAGCAGCTTAGGCTCCCAATCGAACACCGGGGAGCTGTTTTTT | CASSLGSQSNTGELFF
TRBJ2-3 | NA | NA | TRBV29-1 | TGCAGCCCTGTGTTGGTGGGGGGGCAGGGAGATACGCAGTATTTT | CSPVLVGGQGDTQYF
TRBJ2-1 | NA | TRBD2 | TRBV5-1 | TGCGCCAGCAGCTTTGGACTAGGGGCATTTGACACAGTGTACAATGAGCAGTTCTTC | CASSFGLGAFDTVYNEQFF
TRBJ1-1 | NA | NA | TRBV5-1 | TGCGCCAGCAGCTTGAAGGTGAACACTGAAGCTTTCTTT | CASSLKVNTEAFF
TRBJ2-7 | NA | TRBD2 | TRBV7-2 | TGTGCCAGCAGTCCCCAGAGCGGGAGTGGTCTGGCCGAGCAGTACTTC | CASSPQSGSGLAEQYF
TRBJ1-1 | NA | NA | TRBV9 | TGTGCCAGCAGCGGCCTCCAGGGTTCGGGCACTGAAGCTTTCTTT | CASSGLQGSGTEAFF